This T cell receptor beta chain originates from a study of CD8 T cells in Susac syndrome. Study conclusions and caveats: The study's TCR sequencing and HLA analysis drew on a certain number of individuals. That number was acknowledged as relatively small.

The authors reverse transcribed roughly 0.5 to 1 ug RNA with random hexamers. The authors amplified TCR beta CDR3 across 54 Vbeta and 13 Jbeta using immunoSEQ multiplex PCR. Via MiXCR, TCRdb re-called the immunoSEQ multiplex PCR reads, giving one row per CDR3 protein. The sample lists some 400,000 distinct CDR3 sequences; approximately 85% were seen once. The CDR3 is 12 amino acids. V gave up 4 bases and J gave up 15 bases, with 19 bases separating them. In germline, CDR1 is SQVTM, CDR2 ANQGSEA. A word on this clonotype: Its target is unknown.

TCR beta sequencing covered blood CD8+ and CD4+ T cells. The TEMRA cells underwent FACS enrichment, while the CD8+ and CD4+ T cells underwent negative isolation. V is TRBV29-1 and J is TRBJ2-1; D may correspond to TRBD1 or TRBD2 (5 bases each). The sample taken for sequencing was CD8+ T cells from PBMCs. This receptor was identified in a human donor with multiple sclerosis. The CDR3 loop reads CSVGGTPKLSFF. The CDR3 DNA reads TGCAGCGTTGGGGGGACCCCTAAATTATCGTTCTTC.